The next 11 T cell receptor beta chains were all read from a single sample in a study of T cells after yellow fever vaccination. MiXCR, applied by TCRdb to the 5' RACE reads, yields one record per CDR3 protein. The sample records about 370,000 distinct CDR3 sequences, about 9.9% being singletons. Sample: PBMCs, taken on the day of the first yellow fever vaccination. The receptors shown here come from a young man who received the YFV17D yellow fever vaccine.

This clonotype was counted a few times. The chain couples TRBV30 to TRBJ2-3, with D possibly being TRBD1 or TRBD2 (5 bases each). The CDR3 is 13 residues long. V was shortened by 0 bases and J by 4 bases, with 8 bases between the two germline ends. Looked up from germline, CDR1 is GTSNPN and CDR2 is SVGIG (reference sequence). The CDR3 DNA reads as TGTGCCTGGAGTGTTTTGGGGGCAGATACGCAGTATTTT. Its protein product is CAWSVLGADTQYF.

The sample holds a few counts of this clonotype. V and J are TRBV4-1 and TRBJ2-6; no reliable D call. Germline CDR1 reads MGHRA; CDR2 reads YSYEKL. V gave up 0 bases and J gave up 0 bases, with 9 bases separating them. The CDR3 totals 17 residues. CDR3 region: CASSQEVTISGANVLTF. The CDR3 DNA follows: TGCGCCAGCAGCCAAGAGGTCACTATCTCTGGGGCCAACGTCCTGACTTTC.

The CDR3 reads CASSFAFLNTEAFF. The CDR3 DNA sequence: TGTGCCAGCAGCTTCGCCTTTTTGAACACTGAAGCTTTCTTT. The J gene is TRBJ1-1, the V gene TRBV7-2; D call uncertain. The CDR3 is 14 amino acids. V shed 3 bases and J shed 0 bases, with 8 bases lying between them. Germline assignment: CDR1 SGHTA and CDR2 FQGNSA. Full variable domain (missing parts from reference TRBV7-2 and TRBJ1-1): GAGVSQSPSNKVTEKGKDVELRCDPISGHTALYWYRQSLGQGLEFLIYFQGNSAPDKSGLPSDRFSAERTGGSVSTLTIQRTQQEDSAVYLCASSFAFLNTEAFFGQGTRLTVV.

The chain carries TRBV24-1 and TRBJ2-5; the D gene is possibly TRBD1 (5 bases). Trimming shortened V by 3 bases and J by 3 bases, and 19 bases separated the two germline ends. The CDR3 is made up of 17 amino acids. The germline V gene encodes CDR1 KGHDR and CDR2 SFDVKD. CDR3 residues: CATSDGVPAGLEETQYF. The CDR3 DNA follows: TGTGCCACCAGTGATGGTGTTCCTGCAGGGTTAGAAGAGACCCAGTACTTC.

The rearrangement uses TRBV7-2 and TRBJ1-2; D is unclear. The CDR3 has 14 amino acids. Germline CDR1 is SGHTA and CDR2 is FQGNSA. Trimming cost V 3 bases and J 4 bases, with 12 bases left between them. The CDR3 region has the DNA TGTGCCAGCAGCTTGGTCGGGAACCTCTATGGCTACACCTTC. Amino acids: CASSLVGNLYGYTF.

The chain carries TRBV4-2 and TRBJ2-2; TRBD1 matches at 9 bases. The V and J ends lost 3 bases and 2 bases, in that order; junction bases with no gene match: 7. This CDR3 comprises 17 residues. CDR1 and CDR2 (germline): LGHNA, YNFKEQ. The CDR3 coding sequence is TGTGCCAGCAGCCACACCGGGACAGGGACCAACACCGGGGAGCTGTTTTTT. This gives the protein CASSHTGTGTNTGELFF.

This clonotype was counted between two and nine times. This sequence joins TRBV11-2 and TRBJ2-7; tentatively, D is TRBD1 (5 bases). Between the trimmed V and J ends, which lost 4 bases and 5 bases, there was a span of 18 bases. There are 15 residues in the CDR3. Germline V gene sequence: CDR1 SGHAT, CDR2 FQNNGV. CDR3 sequence reads: CASSYVLMAGNEQYF. CDR3 nucleotide sequence: TGTGCCAGCAGCTACGTTTTAATGGCAGGGAACGAGCAGTACTTC.

The chain joins TRBV4-3 to TRBJ1-2, with 9 bases lining up with TRBD1. With 0 bases clipped from V and 4 bases from J, the junction kept 12 bases outside the gene matches. This CDR3 is 18 amino acids long. CDR1 and CDR2 from the germline V gene are LGHNA and YSLEER. The CDR3 DNA follows: TGCGCCAGCAGCCAAGAGAGTACAGGGGGCGATCAGATCTATGGCTACACCTTC. Protein sequence: CASSQESTGGDQIYGYTF.

There are a few counts of this clonotype. The chain combines TRBV5-6 with TRBJ1-1; weak D call: TRBD1 (6 bases). The V gene's germline CDR1 is SGHDT and CDR2 YYEEEE. With 4 bases removed from V and 3 bases from J, the gap between germline ends came to 16 bases. CDR3 size: 15 residues. CDR3 in amino acids: CASSLPHRGHTEAFF. The CDR3 DNA sequence: TGTGCCAGCAGCCTGCCCCACCGGGGGCACACTGAAGCTTTCTTT.

The DNA for the CDR3 is TGTGCCAGCTCACCACCGGGGGATACGCAGTATTTT. Translation: CASSPPGDTQYF. The chain has TRBV18 and TRBJ2-3; no clear D gene. Germline V lookup: CDR1 KGHSH, CDR2 LQKENI. CDR3 length: 12 amino acids. V lost 0 bases and J lost 6, with 4 bases in between.

This clonotype has just a few counts. The genes are TRBV21-1 and TRBJ2-5; TRBD1 was called by the table and not checked on the DNA. TRBV21-1 corresponds to a pseudogene. CDR3 length: 14 amino acids. CDR3 in DNA: TGTGCCAGCACTTCCAGGGGGATCGGAGAGACCCAGTACTTC. Translation: CASTSRGIGETQYF.